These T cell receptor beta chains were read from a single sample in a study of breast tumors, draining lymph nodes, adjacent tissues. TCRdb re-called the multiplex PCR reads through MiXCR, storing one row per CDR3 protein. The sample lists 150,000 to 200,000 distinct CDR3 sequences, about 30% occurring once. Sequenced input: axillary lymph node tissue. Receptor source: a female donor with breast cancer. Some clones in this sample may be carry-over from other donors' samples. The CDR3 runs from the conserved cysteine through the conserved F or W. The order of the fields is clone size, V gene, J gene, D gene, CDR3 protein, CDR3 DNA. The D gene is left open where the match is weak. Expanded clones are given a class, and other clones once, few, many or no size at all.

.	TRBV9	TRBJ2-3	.	CASSLSGYTDTQYF	TGTGCCAGCAGCCTTAGCGGCTACACAGATACGCAGTATTTT
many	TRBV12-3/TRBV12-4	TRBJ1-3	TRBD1	CASSSSGTAGNTIYF	TGTGCCAGCAGCTCCTCCGGGACAGCAGGAAACACCATATATTTT
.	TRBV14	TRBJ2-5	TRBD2	CASSRRTSGRRFVTQYF	TGTGCCAGCAGCCGACGGACTAGCGGGAGAAGGTTTGTGACCCAGTACTTC
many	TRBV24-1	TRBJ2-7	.	CARTITGASYEQYF	TGTGCCAGAACAATTACAGGAGCCTCCTACGAGCAGTACTTC
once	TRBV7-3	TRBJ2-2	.	CASSFYICSARAQGAGTGELFF	.
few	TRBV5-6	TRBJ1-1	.	CASSSGVGMNTEAFF	TGTGCCAGCAGCAGTGGTGTCGGAATGAACACTGAAGCTTTCTTT
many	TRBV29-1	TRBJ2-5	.	CSVEGWNMGGETQYF	TGCAGCGTTGAGGGATGGAACATGGGGGGAGAGACCCAGTACTTC
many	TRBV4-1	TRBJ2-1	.	CASSQDGSSPRGQFF	TGCGCCAGCAGCCAAGATGGGAGCAGCCCTCGTGGGCAGTTCTTC
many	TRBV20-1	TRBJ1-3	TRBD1	CSAIRDRGNTIYF	TGCAGTGCTATCCGGGACAGAGGAAACACCATATATTTT
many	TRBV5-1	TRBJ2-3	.	CASSLGWRTDTQYF	TGCGCCAGCAGCTTGGGCTGGCGCACAGATACGCAGTATTTT
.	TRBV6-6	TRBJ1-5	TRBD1	CASRPGGAGQPQHF	TGTGCCAGCAGACCAGGGGGCGCGGGTCAGCCCCAGCATTTT
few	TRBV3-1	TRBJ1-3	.	CASSQGMGKMAGNTIYF	TGTGCCAGCAGCCAAGGAATGGGGAAGATGGCTGGAAACACCATATATTTT
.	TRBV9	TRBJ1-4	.	CASSGTGEWSEKLFF	TGTGCCAGCAGCGGGACGGGGGAGTGGAGTGAAAAACTGTTTTTT
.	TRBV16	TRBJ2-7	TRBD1	CASSQSLGTGQYEQYF	TGTGCCAGCAGCCAATCACTAGGGACAGGTCAGTACGAGCAGTACTTC
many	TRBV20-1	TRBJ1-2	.	CSAGRDFNYGYTF	TGCAGTGCCGGACGGGATTTTAACTATGGCTACACCTTC
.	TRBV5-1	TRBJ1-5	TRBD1	CASSSLGTEANQPQHF	TGCGCCAGCAGCTCCCTCGGGACAGAAGCTAATCAGCCCCAGCATTTT
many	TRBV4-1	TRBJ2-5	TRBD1	CASSQRTGLGETQYF	TGCGCCAGCAGCCAAAGGACAGGGTTAGGGGAGACCCAGTACTTC
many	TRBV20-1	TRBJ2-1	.	CSARGNNEQFF	TGCAGTGCTAGGGGTAATAATGAGCAGTTCTTC
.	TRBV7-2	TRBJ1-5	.	CASSTKTSGLQYSNQPQHF	TGTGCCAGCAGCACAAAGACTAGCGGGCTACAGTATAGCAATCAGCCCCAGCATTTC
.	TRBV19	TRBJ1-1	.	CASSITREGSAEAFF	TGTGCCAGTAGTATAACTCGGGAAGGAAGCGCTGAAGCTTTCTTT
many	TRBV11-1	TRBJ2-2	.	CASSLFSGIVPGELFF	TGTGCCAGCAGCCTTTTTTCGGGAATCGTTCCCGGGGAGCTGTTTTTT
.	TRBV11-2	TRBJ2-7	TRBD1	CASSLTGGSHEQYF	TGTGCCAGCAGCTTAACAGGGGGGTCCCACGAGCAGTACTTC
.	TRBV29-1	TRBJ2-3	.	CSSGQISTDTQYF	TGCAGCTCCGGACAGATAAGCACAGATACGCAGTATTTT